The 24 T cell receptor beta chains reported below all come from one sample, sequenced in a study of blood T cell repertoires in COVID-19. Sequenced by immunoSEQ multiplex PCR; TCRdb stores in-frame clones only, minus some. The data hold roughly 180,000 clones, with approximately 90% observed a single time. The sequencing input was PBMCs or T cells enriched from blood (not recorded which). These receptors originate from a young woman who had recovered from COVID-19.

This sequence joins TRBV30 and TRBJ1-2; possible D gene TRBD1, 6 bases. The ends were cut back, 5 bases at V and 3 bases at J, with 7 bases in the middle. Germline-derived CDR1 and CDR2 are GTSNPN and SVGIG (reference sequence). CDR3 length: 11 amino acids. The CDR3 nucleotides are TGTGCCTGGGCAGGGGACTATGGCTACACCTTC. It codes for CAWAGDYGYTF.

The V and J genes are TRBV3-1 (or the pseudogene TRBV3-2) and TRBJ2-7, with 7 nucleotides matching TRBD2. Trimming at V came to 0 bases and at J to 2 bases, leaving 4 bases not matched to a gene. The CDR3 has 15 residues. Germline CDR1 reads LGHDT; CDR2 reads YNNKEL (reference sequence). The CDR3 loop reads CASSQEGGGAYEQYF. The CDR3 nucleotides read TGTGCCAGCAGCCAAGAGGGCGGGGGAGCCTACGAGCAGTACTTC.

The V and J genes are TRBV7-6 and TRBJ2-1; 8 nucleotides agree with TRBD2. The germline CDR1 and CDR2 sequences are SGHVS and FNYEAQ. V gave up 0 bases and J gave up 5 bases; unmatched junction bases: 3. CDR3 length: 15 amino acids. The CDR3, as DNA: TGTGCCAGCAGCTTAGCTACAGCGGGAGACAATGAGCAGTTCTTC. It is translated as CASSLATAGDNEQFF. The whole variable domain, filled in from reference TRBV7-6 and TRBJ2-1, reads GAGVSQSPRYKVTKRGQDVALRCDPISGHVSLYWYRQALGQGPEFLTYFNYEAQQDKSGLPNDRFSAERPEGSISTLTIQRTEQRDSAMYRCASSLATAGDNEQFFGPGTRLTVL.

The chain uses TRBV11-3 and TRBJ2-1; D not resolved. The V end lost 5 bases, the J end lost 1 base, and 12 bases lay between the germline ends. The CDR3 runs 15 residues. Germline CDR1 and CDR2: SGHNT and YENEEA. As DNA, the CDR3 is TGTGCCAGCAGCAAGGCCCTCGGGTCCTACAATGAGCAGTTCTTC. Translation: CASSKALGSYNEQFF.

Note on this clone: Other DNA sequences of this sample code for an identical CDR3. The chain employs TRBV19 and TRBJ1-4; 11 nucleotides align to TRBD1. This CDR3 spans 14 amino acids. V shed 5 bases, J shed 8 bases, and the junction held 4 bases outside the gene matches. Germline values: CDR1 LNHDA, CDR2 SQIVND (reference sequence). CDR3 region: CASSSGTGGEKLFF. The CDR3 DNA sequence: TGTGCCAGTAGTTCCGGGACAGGGGGGGAAAAACTGTTTTTT. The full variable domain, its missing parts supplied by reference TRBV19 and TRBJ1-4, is DGGITQSPKYLFRKEGQNVTLSCEQNLNHDAMYWYRQDPGQGLRLIYYSQIVNDFQKGDIAEGYSVSREKKESFPLTVTSAQKNPTAFYLCASSSGTGGEKLFFGSGTQLSVL.

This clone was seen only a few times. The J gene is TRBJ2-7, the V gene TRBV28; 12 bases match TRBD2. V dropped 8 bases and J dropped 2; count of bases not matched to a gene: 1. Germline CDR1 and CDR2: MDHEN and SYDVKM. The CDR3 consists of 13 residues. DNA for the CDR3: TGTGCCAGCCTAGCGGGAGGGGCCTACGAGCAGTACTTC. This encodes CASLAGGAYEQYF.

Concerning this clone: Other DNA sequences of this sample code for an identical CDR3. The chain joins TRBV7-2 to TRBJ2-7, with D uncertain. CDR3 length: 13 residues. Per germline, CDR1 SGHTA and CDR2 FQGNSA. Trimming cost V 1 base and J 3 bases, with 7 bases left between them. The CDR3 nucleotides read TGTGCCAGCAGCTTAGGGCAGGTCTACGAGCAGTACTTC. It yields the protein CASSLGQVYEQYF. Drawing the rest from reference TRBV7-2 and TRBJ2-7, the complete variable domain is GAGVSQSPSNKVTEKGKDVELRCDPISGHTALYWYRQSLGQGLEFLIYFQGNSAPDKSGLPSDRFSAERTGGSVSTLTIQRTQQEDSAVYLCASSLGQVYEQYFGPGTRLTVT.

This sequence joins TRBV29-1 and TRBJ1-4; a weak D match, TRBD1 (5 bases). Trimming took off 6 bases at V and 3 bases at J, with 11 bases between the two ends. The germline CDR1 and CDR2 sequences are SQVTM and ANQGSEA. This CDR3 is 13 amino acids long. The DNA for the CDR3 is TGCAGCGTCTCTGGACAAGCTAATGAAAAACTGTTTTTT. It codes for CSVSGQANEKLFF.

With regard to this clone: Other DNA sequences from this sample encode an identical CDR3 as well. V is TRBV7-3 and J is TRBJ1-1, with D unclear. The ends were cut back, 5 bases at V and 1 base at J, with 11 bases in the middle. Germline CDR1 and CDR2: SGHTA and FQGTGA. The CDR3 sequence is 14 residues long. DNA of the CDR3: TGTGCCAGCAGCCCAGGCCGAGCGAACACTGAAGCTTTCTTT. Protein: CASSPGRANTEAFF.

Written as DNA, the CDR3 is TGTGCCAGCAGCTCTGGACTAGCGAGCTACGAGCAGTACTTC. Protein: CASSSGLASYEQYF. The chain recombines TRBV11-3 with TRBJ2-7; 9 bases are shared with TRBD2. The J segment lost 3 bases and the V segment lost 4 bases, leaving 4 bases of the junction unmatched. This CDR3 contains 14 residues. CDR1 is SGHNT and CDR2 is YENEEA in the germline V gene.

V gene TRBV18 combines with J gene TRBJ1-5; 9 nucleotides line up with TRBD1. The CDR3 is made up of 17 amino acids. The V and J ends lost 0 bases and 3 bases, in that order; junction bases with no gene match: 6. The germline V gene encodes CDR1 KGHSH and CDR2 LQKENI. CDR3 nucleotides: TGTGCCAGCTCACCACCTAGGACAGGGGTCTACAATCAGCCCCAGCATTTT. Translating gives CASSPPRTGVYNQPQHF.

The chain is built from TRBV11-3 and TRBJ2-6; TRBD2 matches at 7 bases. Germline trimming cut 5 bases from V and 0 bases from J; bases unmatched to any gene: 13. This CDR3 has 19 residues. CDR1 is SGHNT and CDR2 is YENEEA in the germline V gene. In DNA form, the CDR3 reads TGTGCCAGCAGCCCCCCGACCCCCGGGAGGACCTCTGGGGCCAACGTCCTGACTTTC. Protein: CASSPPTPGRTSGANVLTF.

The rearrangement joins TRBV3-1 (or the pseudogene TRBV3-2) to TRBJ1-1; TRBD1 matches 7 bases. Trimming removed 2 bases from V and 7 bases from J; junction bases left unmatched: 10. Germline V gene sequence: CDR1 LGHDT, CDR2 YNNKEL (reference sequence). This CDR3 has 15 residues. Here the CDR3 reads CASSQPRGDGGEAFF. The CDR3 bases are TGTGCCAGCAGCCAACCCAGGGGGGACGGGGGTGAAGCTTTCTTT.

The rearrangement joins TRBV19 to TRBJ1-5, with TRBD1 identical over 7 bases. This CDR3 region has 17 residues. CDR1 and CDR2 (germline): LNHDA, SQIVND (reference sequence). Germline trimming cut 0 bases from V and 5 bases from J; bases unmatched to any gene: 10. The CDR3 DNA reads TGTGCCAGTAGTATAGATCCAACAGGGGAGTCATATCAGCCCCAGCATTTT. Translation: CASSIDPTGESYQPQHF.

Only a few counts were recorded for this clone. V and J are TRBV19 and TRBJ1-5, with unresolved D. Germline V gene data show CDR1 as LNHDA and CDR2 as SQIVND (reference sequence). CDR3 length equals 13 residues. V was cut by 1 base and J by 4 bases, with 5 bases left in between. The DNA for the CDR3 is TGTGCCAGTAGTATAGTGGCAAATCAGCCCCAGCATTTT. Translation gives CASSIVANQPQHF.

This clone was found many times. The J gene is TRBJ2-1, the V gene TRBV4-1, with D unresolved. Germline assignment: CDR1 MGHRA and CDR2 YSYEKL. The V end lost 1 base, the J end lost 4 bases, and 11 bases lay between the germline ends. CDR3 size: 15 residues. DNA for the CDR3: TGCGCCAGCAGCCAAGTTAAAGCACGGTACAATGAGCAGTTCTTC. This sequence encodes CASSQVKARYNEQFF.

This chain's CDR3 is CASSLEGQGYTEAFF. CDR3 DNA: TGCGCCAGCAGCTTGGAGGGACAGGGTTACACTGAAGCTTTCTTT. J is TRBJ1-1 and V is TRBV5-1, with 9 bases fitting TRBD1. Germline V gene lookup returns CDR1 SGHRS and CDR2 YFSETQ. V lost 0 bases, J lost 3 bases, and 3 bases stayed unmatched. This CDR3 has 15 residues. Using reference TRBV5-1 and TRBJ1-1 for the parts outside the CDR3, the full variable domain is KAGVTQTPRYLIKTRGQQVTLSCSPISGHRSVSWYQQTPGQGLQFLFEYFSETQRNKGNFPGRFSGRQFSNSRSEMNVSTLELGDSALYLCASSLEGQGYTEAFFGQGTRLTVV.

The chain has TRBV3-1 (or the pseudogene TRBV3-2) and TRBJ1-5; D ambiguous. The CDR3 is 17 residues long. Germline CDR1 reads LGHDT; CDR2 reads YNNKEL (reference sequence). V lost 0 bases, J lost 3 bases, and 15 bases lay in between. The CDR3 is CASSQDLRGFTNQPQHF. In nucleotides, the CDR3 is TGTGCCAGCAGCCAAGATCTTCGTGGCTTTACCAATCAGCCCCAGCATTTT.

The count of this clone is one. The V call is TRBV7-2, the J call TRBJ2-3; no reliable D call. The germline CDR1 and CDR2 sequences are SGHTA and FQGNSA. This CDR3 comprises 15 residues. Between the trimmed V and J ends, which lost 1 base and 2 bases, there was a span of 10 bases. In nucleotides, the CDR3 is TGTGCCAGCAGCTTAGAGATTCGGGTCACAGATACGCAGTATTTT. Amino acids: CASSLEIRVTDTQYF.

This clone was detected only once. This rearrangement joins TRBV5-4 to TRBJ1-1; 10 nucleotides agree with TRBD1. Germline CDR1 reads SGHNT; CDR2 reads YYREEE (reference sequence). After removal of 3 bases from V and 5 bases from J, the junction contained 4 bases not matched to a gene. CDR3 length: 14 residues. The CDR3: CASSWTGGRTEAFF. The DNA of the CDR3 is TGTGCCAGCAGCTGGACAGGGGGGCGGACTGAAGCTTTCTTT.

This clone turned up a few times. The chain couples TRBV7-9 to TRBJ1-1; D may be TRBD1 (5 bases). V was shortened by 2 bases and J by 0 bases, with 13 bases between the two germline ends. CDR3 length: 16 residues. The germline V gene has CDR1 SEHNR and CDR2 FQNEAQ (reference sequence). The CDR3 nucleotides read TGTGCCAGCAGCTTACCAGGGATGGGGATGAACACTGAAGCTTTCTTT. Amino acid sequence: CASSLPGMGMNTEAFF.

The CDR3 DNA sequence: TGCGCCAGCAGCCATGACCAACCGACAGGGGGCTATGGCTACACCTTC. Amino acid sequence: CASSHDQPTGGYGYTF. V and J are TRBV4-1 and TRBJ1-2, with 9 nucleotides matching TRBD1. Germline lookup yields CDR1 MGHRA and CDR2 YSYEKL. CDR3 length: 16 amino acids. Unmatched junction bases numbered 9, after V lost 3 bases and J lost 4 bases.

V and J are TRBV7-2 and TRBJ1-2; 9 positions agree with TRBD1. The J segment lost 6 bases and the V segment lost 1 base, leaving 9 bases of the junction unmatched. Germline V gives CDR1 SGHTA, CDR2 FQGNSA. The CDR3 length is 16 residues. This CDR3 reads CASSLERDRVLDGYTF. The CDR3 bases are TGTGCCAGCAGCTTAGAAAGGGACAGGGTTTTGGATGGCTACACCTTC.

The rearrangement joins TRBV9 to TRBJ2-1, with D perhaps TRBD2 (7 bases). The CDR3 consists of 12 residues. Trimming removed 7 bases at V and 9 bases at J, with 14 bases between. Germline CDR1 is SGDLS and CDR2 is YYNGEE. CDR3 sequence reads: CASSRGAGEQFF. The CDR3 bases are TGTGCCAGCTCCCGGGGGGCGGGTGAGCAGTTCTTC.